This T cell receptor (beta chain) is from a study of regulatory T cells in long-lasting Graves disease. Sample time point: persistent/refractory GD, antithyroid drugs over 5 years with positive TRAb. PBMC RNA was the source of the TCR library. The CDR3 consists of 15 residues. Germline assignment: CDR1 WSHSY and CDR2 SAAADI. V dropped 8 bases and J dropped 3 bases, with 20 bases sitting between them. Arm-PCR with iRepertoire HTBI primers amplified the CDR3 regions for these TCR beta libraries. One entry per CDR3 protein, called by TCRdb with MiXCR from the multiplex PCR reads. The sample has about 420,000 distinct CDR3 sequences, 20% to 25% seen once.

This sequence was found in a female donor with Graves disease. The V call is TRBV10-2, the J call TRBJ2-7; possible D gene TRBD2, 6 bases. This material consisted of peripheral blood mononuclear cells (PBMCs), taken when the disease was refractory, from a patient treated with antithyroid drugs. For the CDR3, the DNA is TGCGCCAGCGGTCAGCATCGGGACTCCCTCTACGAGCAGTACTTC. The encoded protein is CASGQHRDSLYEQYF.